What follows are 29 T cell receptor beta chains derived from one specimen sequenced in a study of T cells in localized non-small cell lung cancer. Generated by immunoSEQ multiplex PCR, the TCRdb table keeps only in-frame clones and is missing some. The repertoire holds approximately 41,000 clones, roughly 90% seen once, with about 2.8% in the top ten. The sequencing used peripheral blood, collected before any cancer treatment. Source of these receptors: a female donor at least 60 years old with stage I squamous cell lung carcinoma.

The V and J genes are TRBV15 and TRBJ2-4; a possible D gene is TRBD1 (6 bases). The CDR3 spans 17 residues. Trimming pared 0 bases from V and 0 bases from J, leaving 12 bases between. Germline CDR1 LNHNV, CDR2 YYDKDF (reference sequence). CDR3 residues: CATSREGAGQAKNIQYF. The DNA of the CDR3 is TGTGCCACCAGCAGAGAGGGGGCGGGCCAAGCCAAAAACATTCAGTACTTC. The full variable domain, in which reference TRBV15 and TRBJ2-4 provide the parts outside the CDR3, is DAMVIQNPRYQVTQFGKPVTLSCSQTLNHNVMYWYQQKSSQAPKLLFHYYDKDFNNEADTPDNFQSRRPNTSFCFLDIRSPGLGDTAMYLCATSREGAGQAKNIQYFGAGTRLSVL.

The V gene is TRBV5-1, the J gene TRBJ2-1, with 9 bases fitting TRBD1. The CDR3 covers 16 residues. Germline values: CDR1 SGHRS, CDR2 YFSETQ. Trimming cost V 0 bases and J 6 bases; bases outside gene matches: 7. This chain's CDR3 is CASSLAEGTGSNEQFF. Here the CDR3 DNA reads TGCGCCAGCAGCTTGGCCGAAGGGACAGGGAGCAATGAGCAGTTCTTC. Full variable domain (remainder filled in from reference TRBV5-1 and TRBJ2-1): KAGVTQTPRYLIKTRGQQVTLSCSPISGHRSVSWYQQTPGQGLQFLFEYFSETQRNKGNFPGRFSGRQFSNSRSEMNVSTLELGDSALYLCASSLAEGTGSNEQFFGPGTRLTVL.

This sequence joins TRBV15 and TRBJ1-4; D unresolved. This CDR3 is built from 15 residues. Trimming shortened V by 0 bases and J by 4 bases, and 9 bases separated the two germline ends. Germline loops: CDR1 LNHNV, CDR2 YYDKDF (reference sequence). CDR3 nucleotides: TGTGCCACCAGCAGAGAACTCCACGGTAATGAAAAACTGTTTTTT. This codes for CATSRELHGNEKLFF.

This clone occurred once. The chain employs TRBV2 and TRBJ2-1, with D tentatively TRBD2 (6 bases). In germline, CDR1 is SNHLY, CDR2 FYNNEI. The germline V and J ends were trimmed by 6 bases and 6 bases, with 12 bases remaining between them. This CDR3 spans 13 amino acids. The CDR3 sequence is CASRGTGFNEQFF. For the CDR3, the DNA is TGTGCCAGCAGGGGGACTGGGTTCAATGAGCAGTTCTTC.

This clone came up once. The chain joins TRBV19 to TRBJ1-2, with D unresolved. Germline assignment: CDR1 LNHDA and CDR2 SQIVND (reference sequence). Trimming pared 5 bases from V and 8 bases from J, leaving 15 bases between. The CDR3 consists of 13 residues. CDR3: CASSEGVLGGYTF. DNA of the CDR3: TGTGCCAGTAGTGAGGGCGTTCTGGGAGGCTACACCTTC.

DNA of the CDR3: TGTGCCAGCTCTCCCGAAGGATACGGCGGCTACACCTTC. It yields the protein CASSPEGYGGYTF. V is TRBV18 and J is TRBJ1-2; D not certain. CDR3 size: 13 residues. V lost 6 bases and J 8 bases, leaving 16 bases between the germline ends. Germline V gene data show CDR1 as KGHSH and CDR2 as LQKENI. The whole variable domain, remainder taken from reference TRBV18 and TRBJ1-2, is NAGVMQNPRHLVRRRGQEARLRCSPMKGHSHVYWYRQLPEEGLKFMVYLQKENIIDESGMPKERFSAEFPKEGPSILRIQQVVRGDSAAYFCASSPEGYGGYTFGSGTRLTVV.

The chain carries TRBV7-8 and TRBJ2-1; the match to TRBD2 covers 9 bases. The CDR3 totals 19 residues. V was pared by 4 bases and J by 2 bases, with 15 bases of the junction left unmatched. Germline loops: CDR1 SGHVS, CDR2 FQNEAQ. The CDR3 loop is CASSSKRGSGRDTYNEQFF. The CDR3, as DNA: TGTGCCAGCAGCTCAAAGCGGGGTAGCGGGAGAGACACCTACAATGAGCAGTTCTTC.

This sequence joins TRBV30 and TRBJ1-2; 7 bases agree with TRBD1. The ends lost 2 bases at V and 5 bases at J; junction bases unmatched: 5. The germline CDR1 and CDR2 sequences are GTSNPN and SVGIG (reference sequence). This CDR3 comprises 13 residues. The CDR3 DNA reads as TGTGCCTGGAGTAATCCAGGGGGGTATGGCTACACCTTC. Its translation: CAWSNPGGYGYTF.

This chain joins TRBV11-2 and TRBJ2-2; 8 bases fit TRBD2. Germline CDR1 reads SGHAT; CDR2 reads FQNNGV. V lost 4 bases, J lost 0 bases, and 4 bases stayed unmatched. The CDR3 has 16 amino acids. The CDR3 region is CASSSRLAPNTGELFF. The CDR3 DNA sequence: TGTGCCAGCAGCTCCCGACTAGCGCCGAACACCGGGGAGCTGTTTTTT.

The rearrangement joins TRBV5-1 to TRBJ1-1; the D is unclear. The germline V and J ends were trimmed by 4 bases and 1 base, with 14 bases remaining between them. This CDR3 is 15 amino acids long. Germline CDR1 is SGHRS and CDR2 is YFSETQ. DNA for the CDR3: TGCGCCAGCAGCGCACAACAAAGGACGAACACTGAAGCTTTCTTT. Translating it yields CASSAQQRTNTEAFF. Based on the CDR3 plus reference TRBV5-1 and TRBJ1-1, the full variable domain is KAGVTQTPRYLIKTRGQQVTLSCSPISGHRSVSWYQQTPGQGLQFLFEYFSETQRNKGNFPGRFSGRQFSNSRSEMNVSTLELGDSALYLCASSAQQRTNTEAFFGQGTRLTVV.

The chain links TRBV25-1 to TRBJ1-3, with TRBD1 identical over 7 bases. The CDR3 totals 15 residues. Germline loops: CDR1 MGHDK, CDR2 SYGVNS. V shed 5 bases, J shed 1 base, and the junction held 5 bases outside the gene matches. CDR3 nucleotide sequence: TGTGCCAGCAGTAAGACAGGGAGGTCTGGAAACACCATATATTTT. Residues: CASSKTGRSGNTIYF. The full variable domain, completed using reference TRBV25-1 and TRBJ1-3, is EADIYQTPRYLVIGTGKKITLECSQTMGHDKMYWYQQDPGMELHLIHYSYGVNSTEKGDLSSESTVSRIRTEHFPLTLESARPSHTSQYLCASSKTGRSGNTIYFGEGSWLTVV.

This clone has a single count. The chain couples TRBV5-4 to TRBJ1-1; D is undetermined. Germline assignment: CDR1 SGHNT and CDR2 YYREEE (reference sequence). There are 13 residues in the CDR3. V lost 4 bases, J lost 0 bases, and 7 bases lay in between. CDR3 nucleotide sequence: TGTGCCAGCAGCAACAGTTTGAACACTGAAGCTTTCTTT. Translation gives CASSNSLNTEAFF.

The chain combines TRBV7-2 with TRBJ2-5; 11 nucleotides agree with TRBD2. The junction had 1 base not matched to a gene; V was cut back by 2 bases and J by 2 bases. CDR3 length: 15 amino acids. The germline gives CDR1 SGHTA, CDR2 FQGNSA. CDR3 in amino acids: CASSLRLAGQETQYF. CDR3 DNA: TGTGCCAGCAGCTTAAGACTAGCGGGACAAGAGACCCAGTACTTC.

This chain links TRBV9 with TRBJ2-7; TRBD2 aligns across 8 bases. CDR3 length equals 14 residues. CDR1 SGDLS and CDR2 YYNGEE come from the germline V gene. V lost 1 base to trimming and J lost 7 bases; unmatched junction nucleotides: 7. CDR3 sequence: CASSVHPGGQEQYF. CDR3 DNA sequence: TGTGCCAGCAGCGTACACCCGGGAGGGCAGGAGCAGTACTTC.

The CDR3 reads CASGTSGTLGEQFF. The CDR3 DNA follows: TGTGCCAGCGGGACTAGCGGGACCTTGGGCGAGCAGTTCTTC. This sequence joins TRBV6-5 and TRBJ2-1, with 13 bases aligning to TRBD2. This CDR3 region has 14 residues. The germline V gene has CDR1 MNHEY and CDR2 SVGAGI. Trimming took 8 bases from V and 10 from J; bases not matched to a gene: 8.

V gene TRBV18 combines with J gene TRBJ2-7; D unclear. V dropped 2 bases and J dropped 6 bases, with 8 bases sitting between them. Germline V gene sequence: CDR1 KGHSH, CDR2 LQKENI. The CDR3 contains 12 residues. This chain's CDR3 is CASSPGNVEQYF. DNA of the CDR3: TGTGCCAGCTCACCAGGGAATGTCGAGCAGTACTTC.

The chain links TRBV4-2 to TRBJ2-7; no clear D gene. Germline lookup yields CDR1 LGHNA and CDR2 YNFKEQ. Trimming took off 0 bases at V and 0 bases at J, with 9 bases between the two ends. The CDR3 runs to 15 residues. In DNA form, the CDR3 reads TGTGCCAGCAGCCAAGATCACCAGTTCTCCTACGAGCAGTACTTC. This sequence encodes CASSQDHQFSYEQYF.

The chain links TRBV11-2 to TRBJ1-4, with 7 bases identical to TRBD1. Trimming at V came to 4 bases and at J to 7 bases, leaving 6 bases not matched to a gene. The germline V gene has CDR1 SGHAT and CDR2 FQNNGV. The CDR3 has 14 amino acids. CDR3 amino acids: CASSSDRWGEKLFF. The DNA of the CDR3 is TGTGCCAGCAGCTCGGACAGGTGGGGTGAAAAACTGTTTTTT.

The rearrangement uses TRBV19 and TRBJ1-2; 7 nucleotides match TRBD1. The junction had 10 bases not matched to a gene; V was cut back by 3 bases and J by 0 bases. The CDR3 runs to 17 residues. Germline CDR1 is LNHDA and CDR2 is SQIVND (reference sequence). The CDR3 sequence: CASSIRQGGSANYGYTF. CDR3 DNA: TGTGCCAGTAGTATCAGACAGGGTGGTTCGGCTAACTATGGCTACACCTTC.

This chain joins TRBV21-1 and TRBJ2-7. TRBV21-1 represents a pseudogene. The CDR3 extends over 16 amino acids. CDR3 protein: CASSTPPGGSTYEQYF. The CDR3 DNA sequence: TGTGCCAGCAGCACGCCCCCGGGCGGATCGACCTACGAGCAGTACTTC.

This chain joins TRBV7-2 and TRBJ2-1, with TRBD2 identical over 8 bases. V lost 0 bases to trimming and J lost 4 bases; unmatched junction nucleotides: 5. The CDR3 consists of 16 residues. Looked up from germline, CDR1 is SGHTA and CDR2 is FQGNSA. The CDR3 DNA is TGTGCCAGCAGCTTAGCGGCGGGAGGAGGGTACAATGAGCAGTTCTTC. Its translation: CASSLAAGGGYNEQFF. Full variable domain (rest looked up from reference TRBV7-2 and TRBJ2-1): GAGVSQSPSNKVTEKGKDVELRCDPISGHTALYWYRQSLGQGLEFLIYFQGNSAPDKSGLPSDRFSAERTGGSVSTLTIQRTQQEDSAVYLCASSLAAGGGYNEQFFGPGTRLTVL.

Notes on this clone: This CDR3 is also generated by other DNA sequences in the sample. V and J are TRBV9 and TRBJ1-1; TRBD1 is a possible D gene (6 bases). The CDR3 runs 16 residues. Trimming stripped 0 bases from V and 3 bases from J, with 15 bases between. The germline gives CDR1 SGDLS, CDR2 YYNGEE. The CDR3 DNA reads TGTGCCAGCAGCGTAGGAGGAGGTTGGACAGACACTGAAGCTTTCTTT. It is translated as CASSVGGGWTDTEAFF.

The chain recombines TRBV6-5 with TRBJ2-4, with a possible D match to TRBD2 (6 bases). The V end lost 4 bases, the J end lost 10 bases, and 14 bases lay between the germline ends. Germline CDR1 is MNHEY and CDR2 is SVGAGI. The CDR3 is 13 residues long. The CDR3 sequence is CASSSPGGFIQYF. DNA of the CDR3: TGTGCCAGCAGTTCTCCCGGGGGTTTTATTCAGTACTTC.

The V gene is TRBV1, the J gene TRBJ1-2; TRBD1 is taken as the D call from the table, unchecked against the DNA. TRBV1 is annotated as a pseudogene. The CDR3 has 13 amino acids. The CDR3 region has the DNA TGCACCAGCAGATACAGATTCCAAGGTGGCTACACCTTC. Residues: CTSRYRFQGGYTF.

This chain links TRBV19 with TRBJ2-1; D may be TRBD1 or TRBD2 (6 bases each). Trimming removed 1 base at V and 0 bases at J, with 13 bases between. CDR1 is LNHDA, CDR2 SQIVND, per germline (reference sequence). This CDR3 region has 17 residues. The CDR3 DNA reads as TGTGCCAGTAGTATAGCCATGGGGGGCATCTCCTACAATGAGCAGTTCTTC. Protein product: CASSIAMGGISYNEQFF.

The chain joins TRBV29-1 to TRBJ2-5; D possibly corresponds to TRBD2 (5 bases). Trimming left V 3 bases short and J 1 base short, with 6 bases between. In germline, CDR1 is SQVTM, CDR2 ANQGSEA. The CDR3 has 12 amino acids. The CDR3 reads CSVDGLQETQYF. CDR3 DNA sequence: TGCAGCGTTGACGGACTCCAAGAGACCCAGTACTTC.

The J gene is TRBJ1-5, the V gene TRBV7-2, with D maybe TRBD1 (5 bases). Trimming left V 2 bases short and J 6 bases short, with 11 bases between. CDR3 length: 14 residues. From germline, CDR1 is SGHTA and CDR2 FQGNSA. The CDR3 nucleotides are TGTGCCAGCAGCTTATCAAGGGGTAGTCAGCCCCAGCATTTT. It codes for CASSLSRGSQPQHF.

This clone was observed a handful of times. The chain uses TRBV30 and TRBJ1-2; tentative D call: TRBD1 (6 bases). CDR3 length equals 12 residues. CDR1 and CDR2 from the germline V gene are GTSNPN and SVGIG (reference sequence). Deletions cut 1 base from V and 8 bases from J, with 11 bases between. The CDR3 DNA is TGTGCCTGGAGTGCAGGGGTGTACGGCTACACCTTC. Protein product: CAWSAGVYGYTF.

The chain couples TRBV18 to TRBJ2-7, with TRBD1 matching over 11 bases. The ends lost 4 bases at V and 1 base at J; junction bases unmatched: 3. This CDR3 has 15 residues. Germline V gene lookup returns CDR1 KGHSH and CDR2 LQKENI. CDR3 bases: TGTGCCAGCTCACGGGACAGGGGGGAATCCTACGAGCAGTACTTC. Translation: CASSRDRGESYEQYF.